The T cell receptor beta chain under discussion was sequenced for a study of patients and donors after allogeneic stem cell transplantation. TCRdb re-derived calls from the RT-PCR reads in MiXCR, one entry per CDR3 protein. The sample has roughly 180,000 distinct CDR3 sequences; less than 45% are singletons. This clonotype was observed a few times. The CDR3 runs to 11 residues. Trimming stripped 8 bases from V and 7 bases from J, with 8 bases between. What was sequenced was blood, either unsorted or a sorted T cell fraction (not recorded which). This chain connects TRBV12-3 or TRBV12-4 to TRBJ2-2; unclear D gene. The TCR comes from a human donor who was either an allogeneic HSCT recipient or a stem cell or donor lymphocyte infusion donor (not recorded which). It is not recorded whose cells these are; they may come from a transplant donor. CDR3 protein: CASWEIGELFF. CDR3 DNA: TGTGCCAGCTGGGAAATCGGGGAGCTGTTTTTT.